This passage covers 11 T cell receptor beta chains from one sample sequenced in a study of beta chain features in type 1 diabetes (dated by TCRdb to 2017 to 2018). For these receptors, no antigen is known. Summary of the overall study and its limitations: In all four CD4+ subsets, TCRB CDR3 length was moderately but significantly shorter in type 1 diabetes patients.

Libraries were built with the immunoSEQ multiplex PCR assay. The entire isolated RNA was reverse transcribed using the High Capacity cDNA Reverse Transcription Kit, and thus expressed TCRB transcripts were sequenced. Held by TCRdb, this immuneACCESS table contains in-frame sequences only and omits some clones. Under half of the omission traces to an unresolved V gene where checked; the cause of the rest is unknown. The sample has 120,000 to 150,000 clones on record, about 13% of them singletons. The top ten clones comprise under 1.5% of the sample. The sequencing input was central memory CD4+ T cells from blood. The receptor set was obtained from a man between 18 and 35 years old with type 1 diabetes.

A few counts support this clone. The chain has TRBV18 and TRBJ1-2; D possibly corresponds to TRBD1 (5 bases). V lost 6 bases and J lost 6, with 17 bases in between. Per the germline V gene, CDR1 is KGHSH and CDR2 is LQKENI. The CDR3 totals 14 residues. In DNA form, the CDR3 reads TGTGCCAGCTCCGCCCCGGGACGGGCGGATGGCTACACCTTC. It codes for CASSAPGRADGYTF.

A few counts support this clone. The genes are TRBV30 and TRBJ2-1; D unclear. Germline CDR1 GTSNPN, CDR2 SVGIG (reference sequence). V dropped 1 base and J dropped 2 bases, with 18 bases sitting between them. The CDR3 runs 17 residues. CDR3: CAWSGGLWGSTYNEQFF. The CDR3 nucleotides read TGTGCCTGGAGTGGGGGTTTGTGGGGTTCAACCTACAATGAGCAGTTCTTC. The full variable domain, completed using reference TRBV30 and TRBJ2-1, is SQTIHQWPATLVQPVGSPLSLECTVEGTSNPNLYWYRQAAGRGLQLLFYSVGIGQISSEVPQNLSASRPQDRQFILSSKKLLLSDSGFYLCAWSGGLWGSTYNEQFFGPGTRLTVL.

This chain uses TRBV27 with TRBJ2-1, with a weak D call TRBD2 (7 bases). CDR3 length: 16 residues. Germline V gene data show CDR1 as MNHEY and CDR2 as SMNVEV (reference sequence). V was clipped by 7 bases and J by 2 bases, with 18 bases between them. CDR3 nucleotide sequence: TGTGCCAGCACCCAGGGGCTAGCGGCCGCCTACAATGAGCAGTTCTTC. This sequence encodes CASTQGLAAAYNEQFF.

This clone showed up just once. The V call is TRBV15, the J call TRBJ2-7; 9 nucleotides align to TRBD1. The length of the CDR3 is 15 residues. The V gene's germline CDR1 is LNHNV and CDR2 YYDKDF (reference sequence). J lost 4 bases, V lost 3 bases, and 7 bases had no gene match. The CDR3 spells CATSSQGTGLYEQYF. Written as DNA, the CDR3 is TGTGCCACCAGCAGTCAAGGGACAGGGTTGTACGAGCAGTACTTC.

The genes are TRBV6-6 and TRBJ2-1; 10 nucleotides align to TRBD1. Germline values: CDR1 MNHNY, CDR2 SVGAGI (reference sequence). The J segment lost 7 bases and the V segment lost 6 bases, leaving 9 bases of the junction unmatched. CDR3 length: 15 amino acids. The CDR3 protein is CASRMGTGDSNEQFF. CDR3 DNA sequence: TGTGCCAGCAGAATGGGGACAGGGGATTCAAATGAGCAGTTCTTC.

This clone was recorded a few times. V usage is TRBV7-9 and J usage is TRBJ2-6; D remains unclear. V was trimmed by 7 bases and J by 0 bases, leaving 1 base between them. The CDR3 covers 12 residues. Germline lookup yields CDR1 SEHNR and CDR2 FQNEAQ (reference sequence). The CDR3 DNA is TGTGCCAGCAACTCTGGGGCCAACGTCCTGACTTTC. As protein: CASNSGANVLTF.

The rearrangement uses TRBV4-1 and TRBJ1-2; 8 bases are a match to TRBD1. The CDR3 runs 16 residues. Trimming cost V 4 bases and J 0 bases; bases outside gene matches: 7. The germline gives CDR1 MGHRA, CDR2 YSYEKL. The CDR3 sequence is CASSRGWTGSNYGYTF. The CDR3 region has the DNA TGCGCCAGCAGCCGCGGGTGGACAGGGTCTAACTATGGCTACACCTTC.

V and J are TRBV7-7 and TRBJ1-6; 7 bases agree with TRBD1. The CDR3 is 10 residues long. Germline-derived CDR1 and CDR2 are SSHAT and FNYEAQ (reference sequence). Trimming cost V 3 bases and J 19 bases; bases outside gene matches: 3. The DNA for the CDR3 is TGTGCCAGCAGCTTGACAGGGTATCACTTT. The encoded protein is CASSLTGYHF.

There are a few counts of this clone. The chain is built from TRBV7-6 and TRBJ1-6; 7 nucleotides match TRBD1. Trimming took 4 bases from V and 10 from J; bases not matched to a gene: 10. This CDR3 region has 15 residues. Germline assignment: CDR1 SGHVS and CDR2 FNYEAQ. The CDR3 loop is CASSSTGVQRSPLHF. The CDR3, as DNA: TGTGCCAGCAGCTCCACAGGGGTACAGCGATCACCCCTCCACTTT.

This clone has only a few counts. The V call is TRBV6-5, the J call TRBJ2-1; D gene unclear. V lost 6 bases, J lost 5 bases, and 14 bases lay in between. Germline V CDR1 and CDR2: MNHEY, SVGAGI. The CDR3 runs 14 residues. In nucleotides, the CDR3 is TGTGCCAGCAGCCGTATGGTTGGAGACAATGAGCAGTTCTTC. Amino acids: CASSRMVGDNEQFF.

The genes are TRBV30 and TRBJ1-1, with 10 bases matching TRBD1. The CDR3 spans 16 residues. The germline V gene has CDR1 GTSNPN and CDR2 SVGIG (reference sequence). V shed 1 base, J shed 3 bases, and the junction held 8 bases outside the gene matches. In DNA, the CDR3 is TGTGCCTGGAGTGCCGACAGGGGGCGCGGGGACACTGAAGCTTTCTTT. It is translated as CAWSADRGRGDTEAFF.